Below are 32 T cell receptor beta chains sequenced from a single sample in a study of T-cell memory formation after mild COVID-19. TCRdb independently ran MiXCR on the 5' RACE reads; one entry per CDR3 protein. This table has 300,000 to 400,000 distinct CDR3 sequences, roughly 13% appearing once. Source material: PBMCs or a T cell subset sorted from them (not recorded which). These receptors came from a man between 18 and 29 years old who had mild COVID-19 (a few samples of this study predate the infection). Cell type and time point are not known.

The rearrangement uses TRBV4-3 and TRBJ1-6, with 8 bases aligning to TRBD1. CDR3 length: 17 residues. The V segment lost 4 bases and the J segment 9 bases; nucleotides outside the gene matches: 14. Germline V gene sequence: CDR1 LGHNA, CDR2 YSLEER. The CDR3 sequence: CASSPSSGGQAASPLHF. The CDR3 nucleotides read TGCGCCAGCAGCCCAAGCTCCGGGGGACAGGCGGCTTCACCCCTCCACTTT.

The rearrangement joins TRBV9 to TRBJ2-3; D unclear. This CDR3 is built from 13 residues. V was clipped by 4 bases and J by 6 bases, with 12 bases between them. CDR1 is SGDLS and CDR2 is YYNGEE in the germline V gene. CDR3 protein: CASSSSLSDTQYF. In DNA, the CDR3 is TGTGCCAGCAGCTCCTCACTGAGTGATACGCAGTATTTT.

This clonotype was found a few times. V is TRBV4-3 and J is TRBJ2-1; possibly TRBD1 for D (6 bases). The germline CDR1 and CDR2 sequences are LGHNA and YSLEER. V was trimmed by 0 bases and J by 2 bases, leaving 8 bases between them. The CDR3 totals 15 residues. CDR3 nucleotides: TGCGCCAGCAGCCAAGACCCAGGGGCCTACAATGAGCAGTTCTTC. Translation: CASSQDPGAYNEQFF.

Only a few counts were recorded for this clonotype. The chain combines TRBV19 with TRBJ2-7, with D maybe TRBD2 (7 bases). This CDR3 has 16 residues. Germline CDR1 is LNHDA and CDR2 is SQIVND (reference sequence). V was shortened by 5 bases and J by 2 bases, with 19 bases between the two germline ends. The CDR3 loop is CASSPGPAGTTYEQYF. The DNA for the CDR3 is TGTGCCAGTAGTCCCGGTCCAGCGGGGACAACCTACGAGCAGTACTTC.

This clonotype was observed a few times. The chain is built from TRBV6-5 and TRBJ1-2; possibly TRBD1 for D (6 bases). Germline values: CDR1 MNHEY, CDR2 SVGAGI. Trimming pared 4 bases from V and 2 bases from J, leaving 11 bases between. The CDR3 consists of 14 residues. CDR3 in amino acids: CASSWDNENYGYTF. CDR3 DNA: TGTGCCAGCAGTTGGGACAACGAAAACTATGGCTACACCTTC.

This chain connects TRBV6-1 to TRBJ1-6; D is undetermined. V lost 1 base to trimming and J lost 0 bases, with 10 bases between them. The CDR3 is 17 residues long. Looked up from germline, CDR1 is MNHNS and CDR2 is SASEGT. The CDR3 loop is CASSEGRRSSYNSPLHF. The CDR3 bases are TGTGCCAGCAGTGAAGGACGTAGGAGCTCCTATAATTCACCCCTCCACTTT.

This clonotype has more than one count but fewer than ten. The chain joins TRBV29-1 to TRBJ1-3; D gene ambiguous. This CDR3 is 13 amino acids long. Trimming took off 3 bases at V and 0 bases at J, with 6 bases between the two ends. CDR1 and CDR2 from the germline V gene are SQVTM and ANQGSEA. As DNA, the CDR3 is TGCAGCGTTGAGGCTCCCTCTGGAAACACCATATATTTT. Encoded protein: CSVEAPSGNTIYF.

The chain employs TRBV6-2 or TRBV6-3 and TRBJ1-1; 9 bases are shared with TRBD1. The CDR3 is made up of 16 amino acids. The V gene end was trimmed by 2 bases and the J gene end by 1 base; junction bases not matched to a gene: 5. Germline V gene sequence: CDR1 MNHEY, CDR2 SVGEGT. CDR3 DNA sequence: TGTGCCAGCAGTTACCCCCGGGACAGGGCGAACACTGAAGCTTTCTTT. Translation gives CASSYPRDRANTEAFF.

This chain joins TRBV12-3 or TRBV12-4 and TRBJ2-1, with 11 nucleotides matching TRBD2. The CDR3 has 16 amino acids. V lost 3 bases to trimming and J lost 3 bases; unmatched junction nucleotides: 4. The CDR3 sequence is CASSFPSGGNYNEQFF. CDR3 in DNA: TGTGCCAGCAGTTTCCCTAGCGGGGGGAACTACAATGAGCAGTTCTTC.

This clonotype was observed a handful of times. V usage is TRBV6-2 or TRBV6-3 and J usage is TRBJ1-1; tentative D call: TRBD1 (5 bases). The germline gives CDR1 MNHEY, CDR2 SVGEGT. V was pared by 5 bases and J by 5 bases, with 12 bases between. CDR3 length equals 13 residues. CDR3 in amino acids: CASSPQGTTEAFF. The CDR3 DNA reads TGTGCCAGCAGTCCTCAGGGAACTACTGAAGCTTTCTTT.

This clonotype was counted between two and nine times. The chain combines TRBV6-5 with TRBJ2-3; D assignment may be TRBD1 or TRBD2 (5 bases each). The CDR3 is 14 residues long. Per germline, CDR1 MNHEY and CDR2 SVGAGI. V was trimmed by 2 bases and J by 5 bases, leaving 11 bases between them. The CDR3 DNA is TGTGCCAGCAGTTACGGGGACGTGCGAGATACGCAGTATTTT. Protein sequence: CASSYGDVRDTQYF.

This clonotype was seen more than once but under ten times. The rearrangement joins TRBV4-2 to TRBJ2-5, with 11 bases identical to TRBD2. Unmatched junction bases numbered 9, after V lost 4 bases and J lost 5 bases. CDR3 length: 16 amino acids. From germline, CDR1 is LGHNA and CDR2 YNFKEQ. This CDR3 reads CASSPGTSGVEETQYF. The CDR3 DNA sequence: TGTGCCAGCAGCCCGGGGACTAGCGGAGTCGAGGAGACCCAGTACTTC.

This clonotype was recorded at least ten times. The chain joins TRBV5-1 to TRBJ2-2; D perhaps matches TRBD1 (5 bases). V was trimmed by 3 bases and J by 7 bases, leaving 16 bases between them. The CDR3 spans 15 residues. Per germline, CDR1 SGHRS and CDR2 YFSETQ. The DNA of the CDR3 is TGCGCCAGCAGCTCCGTTGGACAAACTGGCGGGGAGCTGTTTTTT. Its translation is CASSSVGQTGGELFF.

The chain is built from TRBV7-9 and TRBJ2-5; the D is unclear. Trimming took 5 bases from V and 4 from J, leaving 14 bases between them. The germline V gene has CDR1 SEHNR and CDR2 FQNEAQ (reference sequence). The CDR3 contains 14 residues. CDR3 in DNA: TGTGCCAGCAGCCCCCGTTACGAGAGAGAGACCCAGTACTTC. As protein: CASSPRYERETQYF.

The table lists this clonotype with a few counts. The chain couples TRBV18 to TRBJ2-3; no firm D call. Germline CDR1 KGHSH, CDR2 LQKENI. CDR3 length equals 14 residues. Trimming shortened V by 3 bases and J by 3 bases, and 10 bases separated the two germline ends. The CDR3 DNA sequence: TGTGCCAGCTCACCCAACGGCAGGACAGATACGCAGTATTTT. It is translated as CASSPNGRTDTQYF.

The CDR3: CSAVLGARYGYTF. In DNA, the CDR3 is TGCAGTGCTGTTCTGGGGGCGCGGTATGGCTACACCTTC. This rearrangement joins TRBV20-1 to TRBJ1-2, with a possible D match to TRBD1 (6 bases). Trimming removed 5 bases from V and 5 bases from J, with 15 bases in between. Germline CDR1 DFQATT, CDR2 SNEGSKA (reference sequence). This CDR3 region has 13 residues.

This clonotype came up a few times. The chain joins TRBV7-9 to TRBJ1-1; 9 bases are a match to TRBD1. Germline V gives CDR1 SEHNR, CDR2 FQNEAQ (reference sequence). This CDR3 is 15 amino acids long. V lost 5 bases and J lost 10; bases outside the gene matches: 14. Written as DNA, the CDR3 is TGTGCCAGCAGCGTATCAATCGGGACAGGGAAACGAGCTTTCTTT. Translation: CASSVSIGTGKRAFF.

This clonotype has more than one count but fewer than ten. The CDR3 here is CAISDSTSGGTNTGELFF. CDR3 in DNA: TGTGCCATCAGTGACTCTACTAGCGGGGGGACGAACACCGGGGAGCTGTTTTTT. The rearrangement joins TRBV10-3 to TRBJ2-2; 12 nucleotides align to TRBD2. CDR3 size: 18 residues. Germline CDR1 reads ENHRY; CDR2 reads SYGVKD. The V gene end was trimmed by 3 bases and the J gene end by 0 bases; junction bases not matched to a gene: 5.

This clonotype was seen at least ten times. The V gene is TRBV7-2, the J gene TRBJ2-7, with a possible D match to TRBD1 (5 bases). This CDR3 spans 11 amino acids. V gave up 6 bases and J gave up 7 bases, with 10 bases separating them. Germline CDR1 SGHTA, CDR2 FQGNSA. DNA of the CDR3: TGTGCCAGCAGTTTTTCAGGGGAGCAGTACTTC. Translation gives CASSFSGEQYF. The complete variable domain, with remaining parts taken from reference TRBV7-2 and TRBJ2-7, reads GAGVSQSPSNKVTEKGKDVELRCDPISGHTALYWYRQSLGQGLEFLIYFQGNSAPDKSGLPSDRFSAERTGGSVSTLTIQRTQQEDSAVYLCASSFSGEQYFGPGTRLTVT.

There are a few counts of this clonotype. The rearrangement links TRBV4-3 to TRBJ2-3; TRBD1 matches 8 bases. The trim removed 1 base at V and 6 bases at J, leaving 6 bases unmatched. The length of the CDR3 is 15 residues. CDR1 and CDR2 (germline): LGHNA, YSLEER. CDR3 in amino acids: CASSQGLQGVDTQYF. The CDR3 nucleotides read TGCGCCAGCAGCCAAGGGCTACAGGGGGTTGATACGCAGTATTTT.

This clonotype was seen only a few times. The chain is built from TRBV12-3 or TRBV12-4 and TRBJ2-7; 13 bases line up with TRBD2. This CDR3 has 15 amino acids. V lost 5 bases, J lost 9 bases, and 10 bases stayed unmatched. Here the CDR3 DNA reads TGTGCCAGCAGTCCGTTGACTAGCGGGGGGCTGGGGCAGTACTTC. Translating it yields CASSPLTSGGLGQYF.

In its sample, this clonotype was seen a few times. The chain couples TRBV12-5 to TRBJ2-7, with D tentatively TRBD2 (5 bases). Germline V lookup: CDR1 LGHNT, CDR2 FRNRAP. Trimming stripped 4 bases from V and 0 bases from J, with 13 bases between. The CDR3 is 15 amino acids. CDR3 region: CASGCALASSYEQYV. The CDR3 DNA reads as TGTGCTAGTGGTTGTGCCCTAGCCTCCTCCTACGAGCAGTACGTC.

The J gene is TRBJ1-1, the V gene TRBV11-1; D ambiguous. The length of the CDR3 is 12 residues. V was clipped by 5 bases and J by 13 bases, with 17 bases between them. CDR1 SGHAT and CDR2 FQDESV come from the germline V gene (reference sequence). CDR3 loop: CASSGLGIRDFF. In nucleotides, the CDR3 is TGTGCCAGCAGCGGGTTGGGTATCCGGGATTTCTTT.

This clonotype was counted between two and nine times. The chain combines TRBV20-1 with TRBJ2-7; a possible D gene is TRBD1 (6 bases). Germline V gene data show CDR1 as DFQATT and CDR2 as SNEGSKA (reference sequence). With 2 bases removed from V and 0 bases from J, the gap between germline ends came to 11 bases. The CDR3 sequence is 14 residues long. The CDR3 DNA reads TGCAGTGCTAGAAGACAGGCACCCTCCTACGAGCAGTACTTC. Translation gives CSARRQAPSYEQYF.

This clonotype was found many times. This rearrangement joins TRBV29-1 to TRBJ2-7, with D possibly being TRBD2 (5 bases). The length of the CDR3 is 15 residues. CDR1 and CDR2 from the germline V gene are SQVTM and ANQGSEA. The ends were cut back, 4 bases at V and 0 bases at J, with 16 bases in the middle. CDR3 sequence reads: CSVVLLALGSYEQYF. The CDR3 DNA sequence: TGCAGCGTTGTACTATTAGCGTTGGGCTCCTACGAGCAGTACTTC.

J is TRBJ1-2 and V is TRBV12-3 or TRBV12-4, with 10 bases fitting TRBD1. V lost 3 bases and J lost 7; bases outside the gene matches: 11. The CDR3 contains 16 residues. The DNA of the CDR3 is TGTGCCAGCAGTTTGGGGGGACAGGGGACAATGGGTGGCTACACCTTC. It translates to CASSLGGQGTMGGYTF.

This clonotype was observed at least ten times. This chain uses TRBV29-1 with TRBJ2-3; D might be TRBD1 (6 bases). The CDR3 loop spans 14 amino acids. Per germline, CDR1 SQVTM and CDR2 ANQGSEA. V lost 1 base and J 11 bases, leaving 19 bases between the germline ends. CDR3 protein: CSVEASGGFVGQYF. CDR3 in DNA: TGCAGCGTTGAAGCGTCTGGGGGCTTCGTAGGGCAGTATTTT.

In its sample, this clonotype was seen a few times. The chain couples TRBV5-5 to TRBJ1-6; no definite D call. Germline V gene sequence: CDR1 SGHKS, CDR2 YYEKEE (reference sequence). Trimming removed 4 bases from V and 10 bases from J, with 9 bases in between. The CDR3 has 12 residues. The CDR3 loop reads CASSTRTSPLHF. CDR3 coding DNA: TGTGCCAGCAGCACCCGGACCTCACCCCTCCACTTT.

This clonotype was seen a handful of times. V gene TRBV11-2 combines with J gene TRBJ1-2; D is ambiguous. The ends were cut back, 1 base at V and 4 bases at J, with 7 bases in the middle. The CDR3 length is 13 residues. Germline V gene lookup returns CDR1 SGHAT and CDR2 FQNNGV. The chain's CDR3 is CASSLVPSYGYTF. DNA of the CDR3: TGTGCCAGCAGCTTAGTCCCTTCCTATGGCTACACCTTC.

CDR3 residues: CSASPPQHEQFF. The CDR3 DNA follows: TGCAGTGCTAGTCCCCCGCAGCATGAGCAGTTCTTC. J is TRBJ2-1 and V is TRBV20-1; the D is unclear. Trimming cost V 3 bases and J 8 bases, with 11 bases left between them. Per the germline V gene, CDR1 is DFQATT and CDR2 is SNEGSKA (reference sequence). CDR3 length: 12 residues.

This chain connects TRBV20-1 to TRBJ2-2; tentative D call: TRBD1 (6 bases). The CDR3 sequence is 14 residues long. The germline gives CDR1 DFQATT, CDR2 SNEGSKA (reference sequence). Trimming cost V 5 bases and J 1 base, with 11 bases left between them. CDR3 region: CSAARGGNTGELFF. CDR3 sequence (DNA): TGCAGTGCTGCCAGAGGGGGGAACACCGGGGAGCTGTTTTTT.

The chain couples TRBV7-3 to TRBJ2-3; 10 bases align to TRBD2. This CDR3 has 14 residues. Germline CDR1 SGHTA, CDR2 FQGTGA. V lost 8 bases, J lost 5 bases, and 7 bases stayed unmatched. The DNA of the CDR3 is TGTGCCAGCGGAGCGGGGGGGCGGGGAGATACGCAGTATTTT. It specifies CASGAGGRGDTQYF.